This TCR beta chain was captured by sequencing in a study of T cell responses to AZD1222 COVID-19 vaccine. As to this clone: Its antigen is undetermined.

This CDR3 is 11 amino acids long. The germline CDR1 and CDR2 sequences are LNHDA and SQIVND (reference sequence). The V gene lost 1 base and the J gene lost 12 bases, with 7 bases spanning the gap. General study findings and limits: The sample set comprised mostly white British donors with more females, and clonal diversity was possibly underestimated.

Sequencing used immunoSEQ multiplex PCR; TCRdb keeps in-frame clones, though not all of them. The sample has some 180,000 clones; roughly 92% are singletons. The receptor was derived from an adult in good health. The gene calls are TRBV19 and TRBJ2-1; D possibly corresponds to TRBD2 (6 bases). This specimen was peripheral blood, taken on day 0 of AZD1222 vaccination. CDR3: CASSIAGVQFF. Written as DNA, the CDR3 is TGTGCCAGTAGTATAGCGGGAGTGCAGTTCTTC. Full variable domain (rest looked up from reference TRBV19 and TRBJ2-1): DGGITQSPKYLFRKEGQNVTLSCEQNLNHDAMYWYRQDPGQGLRLIYYSQIVNDFQKGDIAEGYSVSREKKESFPLTVTSAQKNPTAFYLCASSIAGVQFFGPGTRLTVL.